What follows is one TCR beta chain and its context. This entry belongs to a study of blood T cell repertoires in COVID-19. This CDR3 comprises 13 residues. Germline V gene data show CDR1 as LNHDA and CDR2 as SQIVND (reference sequence). J lost 5 bases, V lost 10 bases, and 6 bases had no gene match. Repertoires were generated with immunoSEQ multiplex PCR, while TCRdb's copy carries only in-frame clones and drops some. The repertoire has 250,000 or so clones, roughly 88% of them found once; the top ten carry approximately 0.8%. This receptor was obtained from a woman aged 25 to 39 with acute or convalescent COVID-19. The V and J genes are TRBV19 and TRBJ1-4, with 8 nucleotides matching TRBD1. Sequences were obtained from peripheral blood. The CDR3 protein is CATWDRTNEKLFF. The CDR3 DNA follows: TGTGCCACATGGGACAGGACAAATGAAAAACTGTTTTTT.